This TCR beta chain derives from a study of technical replicates of blood from a few donors. Germline V gene sequence: CDR1 SGDLS, CDR2 YYNGEE. This CDR3 spans 12 amino acids. V was cut by 0 bases and J by 7 bases, with 7 bases left in between. TCRdb keeps only in-frame clones here, not all; method: immunoSEQ multiplex PCR. This sample yields about 87,000 clones, of which 95% are seen a single time; less than 0.35% belongs to the top ten. The receptor comes from a human donor in good health. The chain carries TRBV9 and TRBJ1-2; D unclear. What was sequenced was T cells isolated from PBMCs. The CDR3 region is CASSVARGGYTF. For the CDR3, the DNA is TGTGCCAGCAGCGTAGCCCGGGGTGGCTACACCTTC. The whole variable domain, filled in from reference TRBV9 and TRBJ1-2, reads DSGVTQTPKHLITATGQRVTLRCSPRSGDLSVYWYQQSLDQGLQFLIQYYNGEERAKGNILERFSAQQFPDLHSELNLSSLELGDSALYFCASSVARGGYTFGSGTRLTVV.